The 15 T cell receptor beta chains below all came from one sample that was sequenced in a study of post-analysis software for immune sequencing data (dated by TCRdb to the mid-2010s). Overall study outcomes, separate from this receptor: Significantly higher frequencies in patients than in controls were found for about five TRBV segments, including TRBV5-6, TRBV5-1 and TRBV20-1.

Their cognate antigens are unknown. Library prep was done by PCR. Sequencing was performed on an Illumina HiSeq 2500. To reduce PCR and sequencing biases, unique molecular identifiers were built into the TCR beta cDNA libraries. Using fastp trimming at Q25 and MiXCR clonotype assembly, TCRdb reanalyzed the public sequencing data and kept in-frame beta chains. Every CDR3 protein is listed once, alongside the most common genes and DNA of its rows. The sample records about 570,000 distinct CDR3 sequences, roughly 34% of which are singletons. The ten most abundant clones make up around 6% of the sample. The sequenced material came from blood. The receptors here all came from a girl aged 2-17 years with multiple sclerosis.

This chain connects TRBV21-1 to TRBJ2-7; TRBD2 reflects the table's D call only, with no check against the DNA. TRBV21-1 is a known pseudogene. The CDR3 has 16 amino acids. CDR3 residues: CASSKEGLAGAYEQYF. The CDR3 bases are TGTGCCAGCAGCAAAGAGGGACTAGCGGGGGCCTACGAGCAGTACTTC.

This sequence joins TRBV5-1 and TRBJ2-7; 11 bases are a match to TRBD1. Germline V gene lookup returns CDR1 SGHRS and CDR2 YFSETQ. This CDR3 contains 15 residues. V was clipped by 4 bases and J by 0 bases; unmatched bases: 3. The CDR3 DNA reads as TGCGCCAGCAGCCATGGGACAGGGGGCTCCTACGAGCAGTACTTC. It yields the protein CASSHGTGGSYEQYF.

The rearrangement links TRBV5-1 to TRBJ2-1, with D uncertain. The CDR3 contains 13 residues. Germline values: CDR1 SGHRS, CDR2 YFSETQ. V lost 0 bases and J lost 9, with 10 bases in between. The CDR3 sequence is CASSLAVSSEQFF. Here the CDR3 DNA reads TGCGCCAGCAGCTTGGCCGTCTCGAGTGAGCAGTTCTTC.

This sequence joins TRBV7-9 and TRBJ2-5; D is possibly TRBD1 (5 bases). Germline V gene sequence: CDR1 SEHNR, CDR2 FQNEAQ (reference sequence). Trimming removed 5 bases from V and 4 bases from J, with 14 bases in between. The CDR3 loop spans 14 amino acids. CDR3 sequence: CASSVGRVIETQYF. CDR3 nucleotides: TGTGCCAGCAGCGTCGGCAGGGTAATAGAGACCCAGTACTTC.

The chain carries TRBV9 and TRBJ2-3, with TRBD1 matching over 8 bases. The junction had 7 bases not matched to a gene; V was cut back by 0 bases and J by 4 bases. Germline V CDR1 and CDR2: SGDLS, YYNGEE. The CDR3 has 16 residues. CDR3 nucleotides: TGTGCCAGCAGCGTAGAGGATCAGGGGGCGGCAGATACGCAGTATTTT. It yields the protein CASSVEDQGAADTQYF. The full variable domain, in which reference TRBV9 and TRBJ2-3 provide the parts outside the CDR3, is DSGVTQTPKHLITATGQRVTLRCSPRSGDLSVYWYQQSLDQGLQFLIQYYNGEERAKGNILERFSAQQFPDLHSELNLSSLELGDSALYFCASSVEDQGAADTQYFGPGTRLTVL.

The CDR3 DNA reads TGTGCCAGCAGCGTAGAGGACATCGGCGGAGCAAACAATGAGCAGTTCTTC. This gives the protein CASSVEDIGGANNEQFF. The chain combines TRBV9 with TRBJ2-1, with TRBD1 as a possible D gene (5 bases). V dropped 0 bases and J dropped 5 bases, with 18 bases sitting between them. Germline V gives CDR1 SGDLS, CDR2 YYNGEE. The CDR3 has 17 residues.

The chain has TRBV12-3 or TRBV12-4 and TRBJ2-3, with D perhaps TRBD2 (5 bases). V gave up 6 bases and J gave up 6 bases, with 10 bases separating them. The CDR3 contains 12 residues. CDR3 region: CASSPASDTQYF. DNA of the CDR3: TGTGCCAGCAGCCCCGCTAGCGATACGCAGTATTTT.

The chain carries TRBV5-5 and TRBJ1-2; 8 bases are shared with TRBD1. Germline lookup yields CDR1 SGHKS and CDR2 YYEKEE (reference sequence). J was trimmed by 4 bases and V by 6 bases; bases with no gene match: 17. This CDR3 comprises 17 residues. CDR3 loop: CASNDRGSGQDFYGYTF. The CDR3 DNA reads TGTGCCAGCAACGATCGCGGATCGGGACAGGATTTCTATGGCTACACCTTC.

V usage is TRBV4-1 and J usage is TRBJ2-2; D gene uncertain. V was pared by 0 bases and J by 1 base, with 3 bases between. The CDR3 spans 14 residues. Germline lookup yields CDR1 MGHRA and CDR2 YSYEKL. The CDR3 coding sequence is TGCGCCAGCAGCCAAGAACAGAACACCGGGGAGCTGTTTTTT. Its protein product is CASSQEQNTGELFF.

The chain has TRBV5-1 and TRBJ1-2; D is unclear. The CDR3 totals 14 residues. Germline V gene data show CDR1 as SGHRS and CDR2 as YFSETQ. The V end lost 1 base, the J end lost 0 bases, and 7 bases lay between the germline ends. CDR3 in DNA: TGCGCCAGCAGCTTGATGGATCCTAACTATGGCTACACCTTC. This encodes CASSLMDPNYGYTF.

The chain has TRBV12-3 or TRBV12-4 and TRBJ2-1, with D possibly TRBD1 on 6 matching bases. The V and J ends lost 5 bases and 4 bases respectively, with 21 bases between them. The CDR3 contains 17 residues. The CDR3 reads CASSPPYRARTYNEQFF. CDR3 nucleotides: TGTGCCAGCAGTCCTCCCTACAGGGCCCGAACTTACAATGAGCAGTTCTTC.

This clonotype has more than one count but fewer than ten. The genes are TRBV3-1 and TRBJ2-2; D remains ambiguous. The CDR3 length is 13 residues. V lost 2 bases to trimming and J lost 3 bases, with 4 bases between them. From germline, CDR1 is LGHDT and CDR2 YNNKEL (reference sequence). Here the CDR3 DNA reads TGTGCCAGCAGCCAACATTACACCGGGGAGCTGTTTTTT. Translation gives CASSQHYTGELFF.

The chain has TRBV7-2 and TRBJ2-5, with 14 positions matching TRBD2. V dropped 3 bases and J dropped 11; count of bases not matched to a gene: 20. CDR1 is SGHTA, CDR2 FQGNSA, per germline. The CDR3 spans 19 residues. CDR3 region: CASSFQGLAGGGSYNEQYF. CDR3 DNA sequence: TGTGCCAGCAGCTTTCAAGGACTAGCGGGGGGCGGATCCTACAATGAGCAGTACTTC. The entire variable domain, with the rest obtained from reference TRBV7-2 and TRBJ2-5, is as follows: GAGVSQSPSNKVTEKGKDVELRCDPISGHTALYWYRQSLGQGLEFLIYFQGNSAPDKSGLPSDRFSAERTGGSVSTLTIQRTQQEDSAVYLCASSFQGLAGGGSYNEQYFGPGTRLLVL.

As DNA, the CDR3 is TGTGCCAGCAGCTCCGCCAACGGTGATGAGCAGTTCTTC. Its translation is CASSSANGDEQFF. The chain has TRBV5-5 and TRBJ2-1, with D unclear. The germline V gene has CDR1 SGHKS and CDR2 YYEKEE (reference sequence). The V end was cut by 3 bases, the J end by 8 bases, with 12 bases between. This CDR3 is 13 amino acids long.

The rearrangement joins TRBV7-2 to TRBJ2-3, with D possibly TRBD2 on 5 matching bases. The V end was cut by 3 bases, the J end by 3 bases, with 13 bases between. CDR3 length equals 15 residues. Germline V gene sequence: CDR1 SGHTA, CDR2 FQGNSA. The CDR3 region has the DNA TGTGCCAGCAGCTTGGCGACTCCGGGGACAGATACGCAGTATTTT. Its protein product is CASSLATPGTDTQYF.